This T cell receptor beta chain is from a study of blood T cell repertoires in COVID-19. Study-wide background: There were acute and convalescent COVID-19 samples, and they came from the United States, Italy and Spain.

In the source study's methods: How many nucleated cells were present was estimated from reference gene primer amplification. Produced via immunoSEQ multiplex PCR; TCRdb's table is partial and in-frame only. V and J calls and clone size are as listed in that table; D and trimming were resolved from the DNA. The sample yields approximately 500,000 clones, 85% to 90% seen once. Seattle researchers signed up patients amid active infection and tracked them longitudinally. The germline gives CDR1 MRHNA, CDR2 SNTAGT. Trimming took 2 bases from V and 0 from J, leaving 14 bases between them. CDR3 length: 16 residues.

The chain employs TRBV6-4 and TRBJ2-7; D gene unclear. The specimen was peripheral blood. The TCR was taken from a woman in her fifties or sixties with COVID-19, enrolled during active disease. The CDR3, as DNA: TGTGCCAGCAGTGACAACAGCCACCCGCGCTCCTACGAGCAGTACTTC. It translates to CASSDNSHPRSYEQYF.